These T cell receptor beta chains were read from a single sample in a study of T-cell memory formation after mild COVID-19. TCRdb re-analysed the 5' RACE reads in MiXCR, keeping a single row per CDR3 protein. Of about 240,000 distinct CDR3 sequences detected, 8.5% to 9.5% appear once; the ten largest clones hold more than 20%. The specimen was PBMCs or a T cell subset sorted from them (not recorded which). The receptor set was obtained from a man aged 18 to 29 who had mild COVID-19 (a few samples of this study predate the infection). Cell type and time point are not known. Each CDR3 is given with its conserved first and last residue. The D gene is left open where the match is weak. Size values are once, few and many counts, or a class for expanded clones, and some rows have none.

CDR3	DNA	D	length	V	size	J
CASQQGMNTEAFF	TGTGCCAGCCAACAGGGGATGAACACTGAAGCTTTCTTT	TRBD1	13	TRBV3-1	few	TRBJ1-1
CASSYPPDTQYF	TGTGCCAGCAGTTACCCCCCAGATACGCAGTATTTT	NA	12	TRBV6-5	NA	TRBJ2-3
CASSQEGLAGDNEQFF	TGCGCCAGCAGCCAAGAAGGGCTAGCGGGGGATAATGAGCAGTTCTTC	TRBD2	16	TRBV4-3	many	TRBJ2-1
CASSSRRGGGADTQYF	TGTGCCAGCAGCTCCCGTAGAGGGGGGGGCGCAGATACGCAGTATTTT	NA	16	TRBV7-9	few	TRBJ2-3
CSTTGSTDTQYF	TGCAGCACCACGGGGAGCACAGATACGCAGTATTTT	NA	12	TRBV20-1	few	TRBJ2-3
CASSQASGAYQETQYF	TGTGCCAGCAGCCAAGCTAGCGGGGCTTACCAAGAGACCCAGTACTTC	TRBD2	16	TRBV4-2	few	TRBJ2-5
CASSFGEGTNEKLFF	TGCGCCAGCAGCTTCGGGGAAGGCACTAATGAAAAACTGTTTTTT	NA	15	TRBV5-1	NA	TRBJ1-4
CASSPRGGDTEAFF	TGTGCCAGCAGCCCTCGGGGAGGGGACACTGAAGCTTTCTTT	NA	14	TRBV9	NA	TRBJ1-1
CASSHVLGEGDGTGELFF	TGTGCCAGCAGCCACGTTCTAGGGGAGGGGGACGGCACCGGGGAGCTGTTTTTT	NA	18	TRBV4-2	NA	TRBJ2-2
CASSPSGTGDADTQYF	TGTGCCAGCAGCCCCTCTGGGACAGGGGACGCAGATACGCAGTATTTT	TRBD1	16	TRBV7-6	many	TRBJ2-3
CASSPVGGTLNTEAFF	TGTGCCAGCAGCCCCGTAGGGGGGACACTGAACACTGAAGCTTTCTTT	NA	16	TRBV12-3/TRBV12-4	NA	TRBJ1-1
CASGPLHLQETQYF	TGTGCCAGCGGACCTTTACACTTACAAGAGACCCAGTACTTC	NA	14	TRBV12-3/TRBV12-4	few	TRBJ2-5
CSALGGGGGTEAFF	TGCAGTGCCCTAGGAGGGGGAGGAGGCACTGAAGCTTTCTTT	NA	14	TRBV20-1	NA	TRBJ1-1
CASSSQAGETQYF	TGTGCCAGCAGCTCCCAGGCCGGGGAGACCCAGTACTTC	NA	13	TRBV7-2	NA	TRBJ2-5
CASSGLTDTQYF	TGTGCCAGCTCAGGACTCACAGATACGCAGTATTTT	NA	12	TRBV18	many	TRBJ2-3
CASSLDGTRAFF	TGTGCCAGCAGCTTAGACGGGACGAGGGCTTTCTTT	NA	12	TRBV7-2	few	TRBJ1-1
CASSLAGQGTDTQYF	TGTGCCAGCAGCTTGGCAGGTCAGGGGACAGATACGCAGTATTTT	NA	15	TRBV7-2	NA	TRBJ2-3
CASSQTGFAYEQYF	TGTGCCAGCAGCCAGACAGGGTTCGCCTACGAGCAGTACTTC	TRBD1	14	TRBV7-2	NA	TRBJ2-7
CASSPRVTNTIYF	TGTGCCAGCAGCCCGAGGGTAACAAACACCATATATTTT	NA	13	TRBV7-2	NA	TRBJ1-3
CASSQESGGDTQYF	TGTGCCAGCAGCCAAGAATCGGGGGGCGATACGCAGTATTTT	NA	14	TRBV4-2	many	TRBJ2-3
CASSPPRWLAGGRQYF	TGTGCCAGCAGCCCCCCACGCTGGCTAGCGGGCGGCCGCCAGTATTTT	TRBD2	16	TRBV7-2	many	TRBJ2-3
CASSPSGRNTIYF	TGTGCCAGCAGCCCGTCGGGCAGAAACACCATATATTTT	NA	13	TRBV7-9	NA	TRBJ1-3
CASSFGGAGQETQYF	TGCGCCAGCAGCTTTGGGGGGGCCGGTCAAGAGACCCAGTACTTC	NA	15	TRBV5-1	NA	TRBJ2-5
CASSLSYARSDTEAFF	TGTGCCAGCAGCTTATCTTACGCCCGTTCGGACACTGAAGCTTTCTTT	NA	16	TRBV7-3	NA	TRBJ1-1
CASRPTGPGTDTQYF	TGTGCCAGCAGACCCACTGGCCCAGGCACAGATACGCAGTATTTT	NA	15	TRBV6-6	NA	TRBJ2-3
CASRGDAVEQFF	TGTGCCAGCAGGGGGGATGCGGTTGAGCAGTTCTTC	NA	12	TRBV7-2	few	TRBJ2-1
CASDQGQGLGGPNYGYTF	TGTGCCAGCGACCAAGGACAGGGTCTCGGAGGCCCTAACTATGGCTACACCTTC	TRBD1	18	TRBV7-9	NA	TRBJ1-2
CALRGGEHGELFF	TGTGCCCTCAGGGGGGGCGAACACGGGGAGCTGTTTTTT	NA	13	TRBV10-3	NA	TRBJ2-2
CASSFGGLKDTQYF	TGTGCCAGCAGCTTCGGGGGTTTGAAAGATACGCAGTATTTT	NA	14	TRBV7-2	few	TRBJ2-3
CASSHRTSTDTQYF	TGTGCCAGCAGCCATAGGACTAGCACAGATACGCAGTATTTT	NA	14	TRBV7-2	NA	TRBJ2-3
CASSQEGAGSSGNTIYF	TGCGCCAGCAGCCAAGAGGGCGCAGGCTCCTCTGGAAACACCATATATTTT	NA	17	TRBV4-3	few	TRBJ1-3
CASSLTFGTSGTHGEETQYF	TGTGCCAGCAGCTTAACCTTCGGGACTAGCGGGACTCATGGGGAAGAGACCCAGTACTTC	TRBD2	20	TRBV11-2	NA	TRBJ2-5
CSATPGTQTQYF	TGCAGCGCCACCCCAGGGACGCAGACCCAGTACTTC	NA	12	TRBV29-1	NA	TRBJ2-5
CVSSFQSGNIQYF	TGTGTCAGCAGTTTCCAATCCGGGAACATTCAGTACTTC	NA	13	TRBV27	NA	TRBJ2-4
CASRTPAGQPYNEQFF	TGTGCCAGCAGGACCCCCGCGGGACAACCGTACAATGAGCAGTTCTTC	NA	16	TRBV7-9	NA	TRBJ2-1
CASSQDGTFYGYTF	TGCGCCAGCAGCCAAGATGGGACTTTTTATGGCTACACCTTC	NA	14	TRBV4-1	NA	TRBJ1-2
CSGGWGTDGNTIYF	TGCAGCGGTGGGTGGGGTACCGATGGAAACACCATATATTTT	NA	14	TRBV29-1	few	TRBJ1-3
CASSQHMGGGLIDTQYF	TGCGCCAGCAGCCAGCATATGGGCGGGGGGTTGATAGATACGCAGTATTTT	TRBD2	17	TRBV4-1	NA	TRBJ2-3
CASRKGVWGGDTQYF	TGTGCCAGCAGAAAAGGGGTCTGGGGAGGGGATACGCAGTATTTT	TRBD2	15	TRBV6-5	NA	TRBJ2-3
CASSVEGATEAFF	TGTGCCAGCAGCGTAGAGGGGGCCACTGAAGCTTTCTTT	TRBD1	13	TRBV9	few	TRBJ1-1
CASTDRGYGYTF	TGTGCCAGCACCGATCGGGGGTATGGCTACACCTTC	NA	12	TRBV6-5	few	TRBJ1-2
CASSWGRGTQYF	TGTGCCAGCAGCTGGGGTAGGGGGACCCAGTACTTC	NA	12	TRBV5-5	once	TRBJ2-5
CSARPWETQYF	TGCAGTGCTAGACCCTGGGAGACCCAGTACTTC	NA	11	TRBV20-1	NA	TRBJ2-5
CASSQDLDWGAGTQYF	TGTGCCAGCAGCCAAGATCTGGACTGGGGGGCGGGTACGCAGTATTTT	NA	16	TRBV4-2	NA	TRBJ2-3
CASSLGGGARETQYF	TGTGCCAGCAGTCTGGGGGGGGGGGCGCGTGAGACCCAGTACTTC	NA	15	TRBV6-5	few	TRBJ2-5
CASSFGTQYEQFF	TGTGCCAGCAGCTTCGGGACTCAATATGAGCAGTTCTTC	NA	13	TRBV7-9	NA	TRBJ2-1
CASSLRSQWDEQFF	TGTGCCAGCAGCTTACGGTCACAGTGGGATGAGCAGTTCTTC	NA	14	TRBV7-2	NA	TRBJ2-1
CASSYATGYAGELFF	TGTGCCAGCAGTTACGCCACAGGGTATGCCGGGGAGCTGTTTTTT	NA	15	TRBV6-6	few	TRBJ2-2
CSVEGRGRYTEAFF	TGCAGCGTTGAGGGGAGGGGCAGGTACACTGAAGCTTTCTTT	NA	14	TRBV29-1	NA	TRBJ1-1
CASSPPGLAGPYNEQFF	TGTGCCAGCTCACCCCCTGGACTAGCGGGTCCCTACAATGAGCAGTTCTTC	TRBD2	17	TRBV18	NA	TRBJ2-1
CASSLGLAADTQYF	TGTGCCAGCAGCTTAGGGCTAGCAGCAGATACGCAGTATTTT	NA	14	TRBV12-3/TRBV12-4	many	TRBJ2-3
CASSPDPGPREQFF	TGTGCCAGCAGCCCCGATCCGGGCCCTCGTGAGCAGTTCTTC	NA	14	TRBV7-3	NA	TRBJ2-1
CASRGQPRDSPLHF	TGTGCCAGCAGGGGACAACCTAGGGATTCACCCCTCCACTTT	NA	14	TRBV7-2	few	TRBJ1-6
CASSWGTATEAFF	TGTGCCAGCAGCTGGGGGACAGCCACTGAAGCTTTCTTT	TRBD1	13	TRBV7-9	few	TRBJ1-1
CASSLWGQSDEQYF	TGTGCCAGCAGCTTATGGGGACAGAGTGACGAGCAGTACTTC	TRBD1	14	TRBV7-6	NA	TRBJ2-7
CASSQTLGNEQFF	TGTGCCAGCAGCCAGACCCTTGGGAATGAGCAGTTCTTC	NA	13	TRBV4-2	many	TRBJ2-1
CASSFLLLYNEQFF	TGTGCCAGCAGCTTTTTACTACTCTACAATGAGCAGTTCTTC	NA	14	TRBV7-9	few	TRBJ2-1
CASSQERGRANSPLHF	TGCGCCAGCAGCCAAGAGAGGGGACGAGCGAATTCACCCCTCCACTTT	NA	16	TRBV4-3	few	TRBJ1-6